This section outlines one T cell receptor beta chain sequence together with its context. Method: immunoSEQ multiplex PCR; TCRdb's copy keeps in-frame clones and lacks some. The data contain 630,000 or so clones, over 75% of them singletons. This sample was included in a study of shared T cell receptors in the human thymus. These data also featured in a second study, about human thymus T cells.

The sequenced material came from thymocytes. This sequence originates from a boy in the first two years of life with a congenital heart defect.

CDR3 DNA: TGTGCAAGTCGCGAAAAACCCGATCGACTTGACCCATACTCCTACGAGCAGTACTTC. Encoded protein: CASREKPDRLDPYSYEQYF. This chain joins TRBV12-2 and TRBJ2-7; the listed D gene, TRBD2, was not tested against the DNA. TRBV12-2 represents a pseudogene. CDR3 length: 19 amino acids.